These T cell receptor beta chains were read from a single sample in a study of breast tumors, draining lymph nodes, adjacent tissues. MiXCR, applied by TCRdb to the multiplex PCR reads, yields one record per CDR3 protein. The sample consists of some 17,000 distinct CDR3 sequences, just under 45% of them appearing once. Sequencing was carried out using tumor-adjacent breast tissue. The source of these receptors is a female donor with breast cancer. Some clones in this sample may be carry-over from other donors' samples. The CDR3 runs from the conserved cysteine through the conserved F or W. Each record gives: clone size, D gene, V gene, J gene, CDR3 protein, CDR3 DNA. The D gene is left open where the match is weak. A clone size is listed for some rows: how often the clone was seen (once, few, many), or a class if it is expanded.

clone size: medium-sized
D gene: TRBD1
V gene: TRBV6-2/TRBV6-3
J gene: TRBJ1-6
CDR3 protein: CASSLTGTNSPLHF
CDR3 DNA: TGTGCCAGCAGCCTGACAGGGACCAATTCACCCCTCCACTTT

clone size: NA
D gene: NA
V gene: TRBV5-4
J gene: TRBJ2-3
CDR3 protein: CVSSLEAAELDTQYF
CDR3 DNA: TGTGTCAGCAGCTTGGAAGCGGCGGAATTAGATACGCAGTATTTT

clone size: NA
D gene: NA
V gene: TRBV6-1
J gene: TRBJ1-2
CDR3 protein: CASSEERGYRYGYTF
CDR3 DNA: TGTGCCAGCAGTGAAGAACGTGGGTACCGCTATGGCTACACCTTC

clone size: medium-sized
D gene: NA
V gene: TRBV20-1
J gene: TRBJ2-3
CDR3 protein: CSARGGAGTDTQYF
CDR3 DNA: TGCAGTGCTAGGGGGGGAGCCGGCACAGATACGCAGTATTTT

clone size: NA
D gene: TRBD2
V gene: TRBV20-1
J gene: TRBJ2-3
CDR3 protein: CSAISGGGYTDTQYF
CDR3 DNA: TGCAGTGCTATTAGCGGGGGGGGGTACACAGATACGCAGTATTTT

clone size: medium-sized
D gene: TRBD2
V gene: TRBV5-8
J gene: TRBJ2-6
CDR3 protein: CASSRGEAGANVLTF
CDR3 DNA: TGTGCCAGCAGCCGGGGGGAAGCCGGGGCCAACGTCCTGACTTTC

clone size: many
D gene: NA
V gene: TRBV6-5
J gene: TRBJ2-5
CDR3 protein: CASQLSETQYF
CDR3 DNA: TGTGCCAGTCAGCTGTCGGAGACCCAGTACTTC

clone size: many
D gene: NA
V gene: TRBV3-1
J gene: TRBJ1-2
CDR3 protein: CASSPMAGFNYGYTF
CDR3 DNA: TGTGCCAGCAGCCCCATGGCCGGATTTAACTATGGCTACACCTTC

clone size: many
D gene: NA
V gene: TRBV25-1
J gene: TRBJ1-5
CDR3 protein: CASSDSRGNQPQHF
CDR3 DNA: TGTGCCAGCAGTGACTCCAGGGGCAATCAGCCCCAGCATTTT

clone size: many
D gene: NA
V gene: TRBV7-9
J gene: TRBJ1-5
CDR3 protein: CASSLGANQPQHF
CDR3 DNA: TGTGCCAGCAGCTTAGGGGCTAATCAGCCCCAGCATTTT

clone size: many
D gene: NA
V gene: TRBV4-3
J gene: TRBJ2-2
CDR3 protein: CASSQDVTVFGELFF
CDR3 DNA: TGCGCCAGCAGCCAAGATGTGACAGTTTTCGGGGAGCTGTTTTTT

clone size: many
D gene: TRBD1
V gene: TRBV9
J gene: TRBJ1-2
CDR3 protein: CASSVGGQSNYGYTF
CDR3 DNA: TGTGCCAGCAGCGTAGGGGGACAGTCTAACTATGGCTACACCTTC

clone size: NA
D gene: NA
V gene: TRBV4-2
J gene: TRBJ1-5
CDR3 protein: CASSQVRGANNQPQHF
CDR3 DNA: TGTGCCAGCAGCCAAGTGCGGGGGGCAAACAATCAGCCCCAGCATTTT

clone size: many
D gene: NA
V gene: TRBV28
J gene: TRBJ2-7
CDR3 protein: CASSLNGPSYEQYF
CDR3 DNA: TGTGCCAGCAGTTTAAACGGACCCTCCTACGAGCAGTACTTC

clone size: medium-sized
D gene: NA
V gene: TRBV12-5
J gene: TRBJ1-6
CDR3 protein: CASGLRGSDSPLHF
CDR3 DNA: TGTGCTAGTGGTTTGAGGGGGTCAGATTCACCCCTCCACTTT

clone size: NA
D gene: NA
V gene: TRBV7-3
J gene: TRBJ1-5
CDR3 protein: CASSSSGSLADTQHF
CDR3 DNA: TGTGCCAGCAGCTCTAGCGGGAGTTTGGCAGATACGCAGCATTTT

clone size: NA
D gene: NA
V gene: TRBV5-1
J gene: TRBJ1-5
CDR3 protein: CASSLGPSGPLEPQHF
CDR3 DNA: TGCGCCAGCAGCTTAGGGCCGTCAGGGCCCTTGGAGCCCCAGCATTTT

clone size: NA
D gene: TRBD1
V gene: TRBV7-2
J gene: TRBJ2-3
CDR3 protein: CASSMGQGADTQYF
CDR3 DNA: TGTGCCAGCAGCATGGGACAGGGCGCAGATACGCAGTATTTT